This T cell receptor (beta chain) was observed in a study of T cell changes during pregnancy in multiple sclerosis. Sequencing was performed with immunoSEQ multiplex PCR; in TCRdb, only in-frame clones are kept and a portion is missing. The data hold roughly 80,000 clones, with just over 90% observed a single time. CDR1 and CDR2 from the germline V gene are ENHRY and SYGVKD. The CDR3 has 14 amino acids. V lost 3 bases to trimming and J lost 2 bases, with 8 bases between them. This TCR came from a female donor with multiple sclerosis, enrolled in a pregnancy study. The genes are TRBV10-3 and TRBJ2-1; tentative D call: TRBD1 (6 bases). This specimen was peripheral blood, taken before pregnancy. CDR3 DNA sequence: TGTGCCATCAGTGAAGGGGGAACCTACAATGAGCAGTTCTTC. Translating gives CAISEGGTYNEQFF.